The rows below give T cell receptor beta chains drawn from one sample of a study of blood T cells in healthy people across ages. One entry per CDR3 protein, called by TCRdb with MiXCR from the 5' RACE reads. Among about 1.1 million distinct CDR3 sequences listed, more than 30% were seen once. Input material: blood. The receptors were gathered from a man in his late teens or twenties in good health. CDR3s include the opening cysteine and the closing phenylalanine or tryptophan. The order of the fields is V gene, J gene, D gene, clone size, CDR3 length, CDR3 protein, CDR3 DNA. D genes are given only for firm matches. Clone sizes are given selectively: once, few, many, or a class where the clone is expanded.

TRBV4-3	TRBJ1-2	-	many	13	CASSQDGPLGYTF	TGCGCCAGCAGCCAAGACGGGCCCCTCGGCTACACCTTC
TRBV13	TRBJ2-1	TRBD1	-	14	CASSQQGPNNEQFF	TGTGCCAGCAGCCAACAGGGGCCCAACAATGAGCAGTTCTTC
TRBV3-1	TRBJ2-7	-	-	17	CASSQGIHTTQAYEQYF	TGTGCCAGCAGCCAAGGCATACACACCACGCAAGCCTACGAGCAGTACTTC
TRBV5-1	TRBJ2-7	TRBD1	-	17	CASRPNQDRSSYNEQYF	TGCGCCAGCAGGCCCAACCAGGACAGGTCATCCTACAATGAGCAGTACTTC
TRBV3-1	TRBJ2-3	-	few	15	CASSPQRWDTDTQYF	TGTGCCAGCAGCCCCCAACGGTGGGACACAGATACGCAGTATTTT
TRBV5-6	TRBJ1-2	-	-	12	CASSLVPEGYTF	TGTGCCAGCAGCTTGGTTCCAGAAGGCTACACCTTC
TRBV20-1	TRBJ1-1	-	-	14	CSARESGLPNEAFF	TGCAGTGCTAGGGAATCGGGACTACCCAATGAAGCTTTCTTT
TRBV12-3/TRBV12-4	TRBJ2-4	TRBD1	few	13	CASSRDRGREQYF	TGTGCCAGCAGTAGGGACAGGGGGCGAGAGCAGTACTTC
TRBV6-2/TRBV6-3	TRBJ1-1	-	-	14	CASSPTWRGAEAFF	TGTGCCAGCAGCCCAACATGGAGAGGCGCTGAAGCTTTCTTT
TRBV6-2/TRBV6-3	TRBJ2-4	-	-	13	CASSSPLYNEQYF	TGTGCCAGCAGTTCGCCCCTCTACAATGAGCAGTACTTC
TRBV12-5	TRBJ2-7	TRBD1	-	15	CASGRPDRERSEQYF	TGTGCTAGTGGCCGCCCCGACAGGGAAAGAAGCGAGCAGTACTTC
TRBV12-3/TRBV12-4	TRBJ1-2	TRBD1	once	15	CASSPDVTGTGGYTF	TGTGCCAGCAGTCCAGACGTTACCGGGACAGGGGGCTACACCTTC
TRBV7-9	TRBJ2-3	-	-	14	CASRDWINTDTQYF	TGTGCCAGCAGGGACTGGATAAACACAGATACGCAGTATTTT
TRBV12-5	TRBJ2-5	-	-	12	CASGLTQGAQYF	TGTGCTAGTGGTTTGACTCAAGGGGCCCAGTACTTC
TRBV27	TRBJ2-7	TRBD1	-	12	CASSTDRGLQYF	TGTGCCAGCTCCACCGACAGGGGCCTGCAGTACTTC
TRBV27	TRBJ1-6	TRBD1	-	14	CASSSGGYNSPLHF	TGTGCCAGCAGTTCAGGGGGCTATAATTCACCCCTCCACTTT
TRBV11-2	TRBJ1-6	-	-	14	CASSEDDMDSPPHF	TGTGCCAGCAGCGAAGACGACATGGATTCACCCCCCCACTTT
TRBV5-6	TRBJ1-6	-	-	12	CASSFGSSPLHF	TGTGCCAGCAGCTTCGGAAGTTCACCCCTCCACTTT
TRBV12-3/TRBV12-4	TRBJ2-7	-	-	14	CASSAGTIPYEQYF	TGTGCCAGCAGTGCCGGGACAATCCCCTACGAGCAGTACTTC
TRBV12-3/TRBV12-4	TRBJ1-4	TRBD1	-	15	CASSPTTGRSEKLFF	TGTGCCAGCAGTCCGACGACAGGGAGAAGTGAAAAACTGTTTTTT